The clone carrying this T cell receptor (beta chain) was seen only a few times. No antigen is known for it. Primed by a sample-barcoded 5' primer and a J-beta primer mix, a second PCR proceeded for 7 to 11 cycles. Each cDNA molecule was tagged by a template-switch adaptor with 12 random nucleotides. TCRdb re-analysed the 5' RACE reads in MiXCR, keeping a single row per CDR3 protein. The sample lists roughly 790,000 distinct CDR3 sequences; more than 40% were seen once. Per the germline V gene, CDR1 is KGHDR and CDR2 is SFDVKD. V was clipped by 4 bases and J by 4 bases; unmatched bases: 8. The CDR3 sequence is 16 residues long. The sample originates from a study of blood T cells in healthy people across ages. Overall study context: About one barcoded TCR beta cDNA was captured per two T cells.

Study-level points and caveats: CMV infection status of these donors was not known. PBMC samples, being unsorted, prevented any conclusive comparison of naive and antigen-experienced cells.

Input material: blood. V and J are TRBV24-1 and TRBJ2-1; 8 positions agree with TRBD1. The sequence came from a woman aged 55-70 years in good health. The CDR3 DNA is TGTGCCACCAGTGACCGGACAGGGAAGGGGTACAATGAGCAGTTCTTC. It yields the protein CATSDRTGKGYNEQFF.